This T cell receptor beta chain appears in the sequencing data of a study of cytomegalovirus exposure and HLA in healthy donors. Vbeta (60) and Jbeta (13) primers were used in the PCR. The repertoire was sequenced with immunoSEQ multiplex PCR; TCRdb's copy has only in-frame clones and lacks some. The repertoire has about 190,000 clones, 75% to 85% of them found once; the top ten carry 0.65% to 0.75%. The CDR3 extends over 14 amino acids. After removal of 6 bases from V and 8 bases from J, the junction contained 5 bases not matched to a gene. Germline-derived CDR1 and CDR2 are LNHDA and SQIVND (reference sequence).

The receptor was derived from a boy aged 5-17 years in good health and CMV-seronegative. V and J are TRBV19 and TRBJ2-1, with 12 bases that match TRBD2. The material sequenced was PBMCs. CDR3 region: CASSLAGGPHEQFF. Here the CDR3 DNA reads TGTGCCAGTAGCCTAGCGGGAGGGCCCCATGAGCAGTTCTTC.